The 2 T cell receptor beta chains below all came from one sample that was sequenced in a study of blood T cell repertoires in COVID-19. Only in-frame clones appear in the TCRdb table, and some are missing; sequencing was by immunoSEQ multiplex PCR. The profile shows tens of thousands of clones, about 70% of them singletons. Specimen: peripheral blood. The source of these receptors is a man over 45 with active or convalescent COVID-19.

This clone was seen only a few times. The chain carries TRBV21-1 and TRBJ1-1. TRBV21-1 corresponds to a pseudogene. This CDR3 has 14 residues. The CDR3 reads CASSNLGGDTEAFF. CDR3 in DNA: TGTGCCAGCAGCAATTTAGGGGGGGACACTGAAGCTTTCTTT.

This sequence joins TRBV5-1 and TRBJ2-2; 7 nucleotides match TRBD1. CDR1 is SGHRS, CDR2 YFSETQ, per germline. Trimming removed 6 bases from V and 3 bases from J; junction bases left unmatched: 2. The CDR3 runs 13 residues. CDR3 loop: CASNTGDTGELFF. The DNA of the CDR3 is TGCGCCAGCAATACAGGGGACACCGGGGAGCTGTTTTTT.